This TCR beta chain was sequenced in a study of patients and donors after allogeneic stem cell transplantation. One entry per CDR3 protein, called by TCRdb with MiXCR from the RT-PCR reads. The sample lists about 110,000 distinct CDR3 sequences; approximately 40% were seen once. The V gene's germline CDR1 is MNHEY and CDR2 SVGEGT. With 2 bases removed from V and 4 bases from J, the gap between germline ends came to 9 bases. CDR3 length: 14 residues. V and J are TRBV6-2 or TRBV6-3 and TRBJ2-1; a possible D gene is TRBD2 (6 bases). This receptor was identified in a human donor who was either an allogeneic HSCT recipient or a stem cell or donor lymphocyte infusion donor (not recorded which). It is not recorded whose cells these are; they may come from a transplant donor. Material: blood, either unsorted or a sorted T cell fraction (not recorded which). Here the CDR3 reads CASSYTGLYNEQFF. In DNA, the CDR3 is TGTGCCAGCAGTTACACGGGACTTTACAATGAGCAGTTCTTC.